Shown below are 30 T cell receptor beta chains from a single sample sequenced in a study of T cells after posttransplantation cyclophosphamide. Only in-frame clones appear in the TCRdb table, and some are missing; sequencing was by immunoSEQ multiplex PCR. Of over 3,500 clones listed, 77% are singletons. Cyclophosphamide on days +3 and +4 followed busulfan-fludarabine conditioning and a marrow graft. The starting material was PBMCs, obtained 29 days after a stem cell transplant with posttransplant cyclophosphamide. The receptors originated from a male patient aged 50 or older who received an allogeneic stem cell transplant from an unrelated donor, was CMV-positive, and had acute GVHD only. The graft donor may be the source of some T cells.

The DNA of the CDR3 is TGTGCCAGTAGTATAAAGGGGACAGGTCTTCAGCCCCAGCATTTT. Its protein is CASSIKGTGLQPQHF. The chain joins TRBV19 to TRBJ1-5; 8 nucleotides match TRBD1. V shed 2 bases, J shed 6 bases, and the junction held 6 bases outside the gene matches. Germline lookup yields CDR1 LNHDA and CDR2 SQIVND (reference sequence). The CDR3 loop spans 15 amino acids.

The J gene is TRBJ2-7, the V gene TRBV11-3; 9 bases match TRBD1. V was pared by 5 bases and J by 2 bases, with 7 bases of the junction left unmatched. Per germline, CDR1 SGHNT and CDR2 YENEEA. This CDR3 has 15 amino acids. The CDR3 region is CASSQTGTGTYEQYF. CDR3 DNA sequence: TGTGCCAGCAGCCAAACCGGGACAGGGACCTACGAGCAGTACTTC.

V is TRBV5-1 and J is TRBJ2-1; D not resolved. V was pared by 4 bases and J by 5 bases, with 10 bases between. This CDR3 contains 13 residues. Germline CDR1 and CDR2: SGHRS and YFSETQ. The CDR3 DNA is TGCGCCAGCAGCCCCCGAATAGACAATGAGCAGTTCTTC. This gives the protein CASSPRIDNEQFF.

V and J are TRBV28 and TRBJ2-7; 7 nucleotides line up with TRBD2. V was pared by 3 bases and J by 0 bases, with 2 bases of the junction left unmatched. The CDR3 spans 14 residues. The V gene's germline CDR1 is MDHEN and CDR2 SYDVKM. The CDR3 spells CASSFPGGSYEQYF. CDR3 sequence (DNA): TGTGCCAGCAGTTTCCCGGGAGGCTCCTACGAGCAGTACTTC.

The CDR3 is CASSLQPGQGKFEQYF. The CDR3 DNA reads as TGTGCCAGCAGCTTGCAGCCGGGACAGGGAAAGTTCGAGCAGTACTTC. The V and J genes are TRBV5-6 and TRBJ2-7, with 9 bases matching TRBD1. This CDR3 contains 16 residues. Unmatched junction bases numbered 11, after V lost 1 base and J lost 6 bases. From germline, CDR1 is SGHDT and CDR2 YYEEEE.

The V gene is TRBV27, the J gene TRBJ2-7; 7 bases match TRBD2. The V gene's germline CDR1 is MNHEY and CDR2 SMNVEV (reference sequence). This CDR3 contains 11 residues. Trimming at V came to 8 bases and at J to 8 bases, leaving 6 bases not matched to a gene. CDR3 sequence (DNA): TGTGCCAGCCTTTTGGGAGGGAAGCAGTACTTC. Its translation is CASLLGGKQYF.

This clone is a singleton in its sample. CDR3 sequence reads: CAWSALAGEQGEQFF. DNA for the CDR3: TGTGCCTGGAGTGCACTAGCGGGAGAACAGGGTGAGCAGTTCTTC. The chain recombines TRBV30 with TRBJ2-1, with TRBD2 identical over 11 bases. This CDR3 comprises 15 residues. CDR1 is GTSNPN and CDR2 is SVGIG in the germline V gene (reference sequence). The V gene end was trimmed by 1 base and the J gene end by 9 bases; junction bases not matched to a gene: 8.

The chain recombines TRBV25-1 with TRBJ2-1; 7 bases fit TRBD1. The CDR3 loop spans 14 amino acids. After removal of 3 bases from V and 7 bases from J, the junction contained 6 bases not matched to a gene. Per germline, CDR1 MGHDK and CDR2 SYGVNS. The CDR3 reads CASSDSDRENEQFF. Written as DNA, the CDR3 is TGTGCCAGCAGTGACAGCGACAGGGAGAATGAGCAGTTCTTC.

V is TRBV4-3 and J is TRBJ2-6; 7 bases are a match to TRBD1. The CDR3 loop spans 16 amino acids. The germline V gene encodes CDR1 LGHNA and CDR2 YSLEER. Unmatched junction bases numbered 3, after V lost 4 bases and J lost 0 bases. The CDR3 region is CASSLGQFSGANVLTF. In DNA, the CDR3 is TGCGCCAGCAGCCTGGGACAGTTCTCTGGGGCCAACGTCCTGACTTTC.

This clone was found a few times. V and J are TRBV10-2 and TRBJ2-1, with TRBD1 as a possible D gene (5 bases). V was cut by 7 bases and J by 3 bases, with 13 bases left in between. From germline, CDR1 is WSHSY and CDR2 SAAADI. The CDR3 runs 14 residues. CDR3 residues: CASNLQGRYNEQFF. CDR3 DNA sequence: TGCGCCAGCAACCTCCAGGGTCGCTACAATGAGCAGTTCTTC.

V and J are TRBV10-3 and TRBJ2-7; 8 bases match TRBD1. This CDR3 spans 14 amino acids. Germline V lookup: CDR1 ENHRY, CDR2 SYGVKD. V shed 4 bases, J shed 5 bases, and the junction held 7 bases outside the gene matches. The CDR3 nucleotides are TGTGCCATCAGTGGGACGGACAGGGTGCACGAGCAGTACTTC. Translation: CAISGTDRVHEQYF.

The V call is TRBV7-3, the J call TRBJ1-1; D is perhaps TRBD1 (5 bases). The V end lost 1 base, the J end lost 3 bases, and 12 bases lay between the germline ends. Germline V gene sequence: CDR1 SGHTA, CDR2 FQGTGA. CDR3 length equals 15 residues. The CDR3 coding sequence is TGTGCCAGCAGCTTAAGGGGCAGGGAGGACACTGAAGCTTTCTTT. It yields the protein CASSLRGREDTEAFF.

This clone was observed a few times. The V and J genes are TRBV7-3 and TRBJ2-1, with a weak D call TRBD2 (6 bases). Per the germline V gene, CDR1 is SGHTA and CDR2 is FQGTGA. CDR3 length: 15 amino acids. V lost 2 bases to trimming and J lost 9 bases, with 17 bases between them. Written as DNA, the CDR3 is TGTGCCAGCAGCTTAGTTCGGGAGAGTTGGAGTGAGCAGTTCTTC. Translating gives CASSLVRESWSEQFF. Full variable domain (outside the CDR3, taken from reference TRBV7-3 and TRBJ2-1): GAGVSQTPSNKVTEKGKYVELRCDPISGHTALYWYRQSLGQGPEFLIYFQGTGAADDSGLPNDRFFAVRPEGSVSTLKIQRTERGDSAVYLCASSLVRESWSEQFFGPGTRLTVL.

V gene TRBV11-2 combines with J gene TRBJ2-1, with D maybe TRBD2 (7 bases). Germline CDR1 SGHAT, CDR2 FQNNGV. Trimming took 5 bases from V and 5 from J, leaving 22 bases between them. This CDR3 has 17 residues. CDR3 in DNA: TGTGCCAGCAGCCCCTTCTTGGGGGCAGGGAGGGACAATGAGCAGTTCTTC. It codes for CASSPFLGAGRDNEQFF. The full variable domain, in which reference TRBV11-2 and TRBJ2-1 provide the parts outside the CDR3, is EAGVAQSPRYKIIEKRQSVAFWCNPISGHATLYWYQQILGQGPKLLIQFQNNGVVDDSQLPKDRFSAERLKGVDSTLKIQPAKLEDSAVYLCASSPFLGAGRDNEQFFGPGTRLTVL.

The CDR3 DNA sequence: TGCGCCAGCAGCCAAGCAGGGGGTGGCTACACCTTC. It yields the protein CASSQAGGGYTF. This chain joins TRBV4-1 and TRBJ1-2; 7 positions agree with TRBD1. The junction had 0 bases not matched to a gene; V was cut back by 1 base and J by 7 bases. The CDR3 extends over 12 amino acids. Looked up from germline, CDR1 is MGHRA and CDR2 is YSYEKL.

The genes are TRBV6-6 and TRBJ1-4; 9 bases align to TRBD1. Germline trimming cut 6 bases from V and 6 bases from J; bases unmatched to any gene: 5. Germline V gene data show CDR1 as MNHNY and CDR2 as SVGAGI (reference sequence). The CDR3 sequence is 14 residues long. CDR3 residues: CASRSGQGYEKLFF. The DNA of the CDR3 is TGTGCCAGCAGATCGGGACAGGGTTATGAAAAACTGTTTTTT.

The chain is built from TRBV12-5 and TRBJ2-1, with 10 bases matching TRBD2. Germline assignment: CDR1 LGHNT and CDR2 FRNRAP. V shed 2 bases and J 5 bases; nucleotides not matched to a gene: 6. This CDR3 contains 16 residues. The CDR3 region is CASGLYGTSENNEQFF. The DNA for the CDR3 is TGTGCTAGTGGTTTGTACGGGACTAGCGAAAACAATGAGCAGTTCTTC.

The gene calls are TRBV6-1 and TRBJ2-7, with 9 bases aligning to TRBD1. Germline V gene data show CDR1 as MNHNS and CDR2 as SASEGT. The CDR3 has 15 residues. V lost 11 bases and J lost 5; bases outside the gene matches: 16. The CDR3 nucleotides read TGTGCCGGGGGTACGGGACAGGGATTATCCGACGAGCAGTACTTC. Translated: CAGGTGQGLSDEQYF.

The chain is built from TRBV27 and TRBJ2-7; 8 bases agree with TRBD1. Germline assignment: CDR1 MNHEY and CDR2 SMNVEV (reference sequence). The junction had 6 bases not matched to a gene; V was cut back by 5 bases and J by 0 bases. The CDR3 consists of 15 residues. DNA for the CDR3: TGTGCCAGCAGTCGGACAGGGCAATACTCCTACGAGCAGTACTTC. This sequence encodes CASSRTGQYSYEQYF.

This chain links TRBV27 with TRBJ1-5, with D uncertain. V was cut by 5 bases and J by 0 bases, with 8 bases left in between. CDR1 and CDR2 from the germline V gene are MNHEY and SMNVEV (reference sequence). This CDR3 spans 14 amino acids. The CDR3 protein is CASSPGYSNQPQHF. CDR3 nucleotide sequence: TGTGCCAGCAGTCCCGGGTATAGCAATCAGCCCCAGCATTTT.

The CDR3 sequence is CASSLVGRLGGNTIYF. CDR3 DNA sequence: TGTGCCAGCAGCTTAGTTGGGAGACTGGGTGGAAACACCATATATTTT. This rearrangement joins TRBV7-2 to TRBJ1-3; D is undetermined. The V gene's germline CDR1 is SGHTA and CDR2 FQGNSA. This CDR3 has 16 amino acids. V lost 1 base and J lost 3, with 13 bases in between.

The chain has TRBV7-3 and TRBJ2-1, with D tentatively TRBD2 (5 bases). The V end lost 3 bases, the J end lost 8 bases, and 11 bases lay between the germline ends. Germline lookup yields CDR1 SGHTA and CDR2 FQGTGA. CDR3 size: 13 residues. This chain's CDR3 is CASSFWLADEQFF. The CDR3 DNA is TGTGCCAGCAGCTTCTGGCTAGCCGATGAGCAGTTCTTC.

The sample holds a few counts of this clone. This rearrangement joins TRBV7-9 to TRBJ2-1, with TRBD2 matching over 12 bases. CDR3 length: 16 amino acids. Per germline, CDR1 SEHNR and CDR2 FQNEAQ (reference sequence). Trimming at V came to 5 bases and at J to 8 bases, leaving 10 bases not matched to a gene. CDR3 loop: CASSPPLAGGRDEQFF. For the CDR3, the DNA is TGTGCCAGCAGCCCCCCCCTAGCGGGAGGGCGGGATGAGCAGTTCTTC.

The chain is built from TRBV5-5 and TRBJ2-2; D might be TRBD2 (5 bases). V was cut by 1 base and J by 4 bases, with 11 bases left in between. Germline V gene sequence: CDR1 SGHKS, CDR2 YYEKEE (reference sequence). The CDR3 spans 15 residues. The CDR3, as DNA: TGTGCCAGCAGCTTGTACCGACTATCCACCGGGGAGCTGTTTTTT. This codes for CASSLYRLSTGELFF.

The chain has TRBV10-3 and TRBJ2-2; 9 bases map to TRBD2. The CDR3 sequence is 17 residues long. V lost 3 bases to trimming and J lost 3 bases; unmatched junction nucleotides: 8. Germline CDR1 is ENHRY and CDR2 is SYGVKD. The CDR3 loop is CAISDLGLAGYTGELFF. CDR3 DNA: TGTGCCATCAGTGACCTAGGTCTAGCGGGGTACACCGGGGAGCTGTTTTTT.

The CDR3 is CASSVAIGGNEQYF. The CDR3 DNA is TGTGCCAGCAGCGTAGCTATCGGGGGAAACGAGCAGTACTTC. This chain links TRBV9 with TRBJ2-7, with TRBD2 as a possible D gene (6 bases). V dropped 0 bases and J dropped 5 bases, with 12 bases sitting between them. Per the germline V gene, CDR1 is SGDLS and CDR2 is YYNGEE. The CDR3 loop spans 14 amino acids.

Relative to its sample, this clone is medium-sized. The CDR3 sequence is CASSTGTGGRGEKLFF. CDR3 sequence (DNA): TGTGCCAGCAGCACCGGGACAGGGGGCAGGGGTGAAAAACTGTTTTTT. The V gene is TRBV28, the J gene TRBJ1-4; 12 nucleotides match TRBD1. CDR1 and CDR2 from the germline V gene are MDHEN and SYDVKM. This CDR3 region has 16 residues. The V gene end was trimmed by 6 bases and the J gene end by 7 bases; junction bases not matched to a gene: 9.

This clone came up once. J is TRBJ1-1 and V is TRBV19; 7 bases line up with TRBD1. CDR3 length equals 15 residues. Germline V gives CDR1 LNHDA, CDR2 SQIVND (reference sequence). Trimming took 3 bases from V and 1 from J; bases not matched to a gene: 5. CDR3 sequence: CASSIYGTANTEAFF. The CDR3 DNA is TGTGCCAGTAGTATCTACGGGACAGCGAACACTGAAGCTTTCTTT.

The chain combines TRBV9 with TRBJ2-2; TRBD1 matches 9 bases. Germline V gene sequence: CDR1 SGDLS, CDR2 YYNGEE. The trim removed 5 bases at V and 5 bases at J, leaving 10 bases unmatched. This CDR3 contains 16 residues. In DNA form, the CDR3 reads TGTGCCAGCAGTAGGTGGGGACAGGGCGGAACCGGGGAGCTGTTTTTT. Translated, it gives CASSRWGQGGTGELFF.

This sequence joins TRBV6-1 and TRBJ2-4; 8 bases line up with TRBD2. The J segment lost 7 bases and the V segment lost 3 bases, leaving 8 bases of the junction unmatched. CDR1 MNHNS and CDR2 SASEGT come from the germline V gene. The CDR3 runs 15 residues. CDR3 in DNA: TGTGCCAGCAGTGAGACACTAGCGGAGGGTAACATTCAGTACTTC. Amino acids: CASSETLAEGNIQYF.